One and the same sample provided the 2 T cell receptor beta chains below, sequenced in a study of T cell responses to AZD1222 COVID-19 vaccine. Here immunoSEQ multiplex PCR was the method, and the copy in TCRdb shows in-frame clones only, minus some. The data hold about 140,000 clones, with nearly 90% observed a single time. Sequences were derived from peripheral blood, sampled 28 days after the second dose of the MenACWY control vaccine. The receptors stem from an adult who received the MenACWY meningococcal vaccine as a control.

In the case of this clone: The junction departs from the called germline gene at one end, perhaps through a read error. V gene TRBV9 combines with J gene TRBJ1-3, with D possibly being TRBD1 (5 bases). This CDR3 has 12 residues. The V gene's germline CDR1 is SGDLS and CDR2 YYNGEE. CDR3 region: CASSARSGRVHF. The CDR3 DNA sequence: TGTGCCAGCAGCGCCCGCTCCGGCAGGGTACATTTT.

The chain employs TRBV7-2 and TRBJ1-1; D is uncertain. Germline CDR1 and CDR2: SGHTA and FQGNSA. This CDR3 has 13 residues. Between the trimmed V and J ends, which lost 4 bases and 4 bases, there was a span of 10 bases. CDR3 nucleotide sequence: TGTGCCAGCAGCTCCCGGCCGCGCACTGAAGCTTTCTTT. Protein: CASSSRPRTEAFF. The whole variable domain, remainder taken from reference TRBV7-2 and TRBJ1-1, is GAGVSQSPSNKVTEKGKDVELRCDPISGHTALYWYRQSLGQGLEFLIYFQGNSAPDKSGLPSDRFSAERTGGSVSTLTIQRTQQEDSAVYLCASSSRPRTEAFFGQGTRLTVV.